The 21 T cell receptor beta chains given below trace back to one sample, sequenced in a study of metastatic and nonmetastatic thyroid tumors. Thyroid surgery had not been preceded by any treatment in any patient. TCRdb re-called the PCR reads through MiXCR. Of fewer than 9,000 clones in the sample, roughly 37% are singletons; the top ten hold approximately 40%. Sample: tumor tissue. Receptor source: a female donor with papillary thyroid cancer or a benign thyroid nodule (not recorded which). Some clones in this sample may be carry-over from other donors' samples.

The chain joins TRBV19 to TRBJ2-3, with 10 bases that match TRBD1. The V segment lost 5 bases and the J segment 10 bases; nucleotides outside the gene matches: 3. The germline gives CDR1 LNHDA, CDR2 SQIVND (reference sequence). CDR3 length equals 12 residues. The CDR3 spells CASSLTGGAQYF. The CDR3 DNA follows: TGTGCCAGTAGTCTGACAGGGGGCGCGCAGTATTTT.

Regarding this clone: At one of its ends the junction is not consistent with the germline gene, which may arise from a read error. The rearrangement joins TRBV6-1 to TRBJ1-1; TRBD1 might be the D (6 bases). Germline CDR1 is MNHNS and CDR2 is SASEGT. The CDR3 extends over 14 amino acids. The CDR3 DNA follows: TGTGCCAGCAGGCATATTGGAGGGGACACTGAAGATTTCTTT. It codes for CASRHIGGDTEDFF.

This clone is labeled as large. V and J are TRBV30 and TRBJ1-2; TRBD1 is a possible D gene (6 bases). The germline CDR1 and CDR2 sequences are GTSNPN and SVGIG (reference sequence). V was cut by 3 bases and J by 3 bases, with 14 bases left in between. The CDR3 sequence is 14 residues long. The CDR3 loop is CAWRPPDSYYGYTF. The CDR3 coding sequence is TGTGCCTGGAGGCCTCCGGACAGTTACTATGGCTACACCTTC.

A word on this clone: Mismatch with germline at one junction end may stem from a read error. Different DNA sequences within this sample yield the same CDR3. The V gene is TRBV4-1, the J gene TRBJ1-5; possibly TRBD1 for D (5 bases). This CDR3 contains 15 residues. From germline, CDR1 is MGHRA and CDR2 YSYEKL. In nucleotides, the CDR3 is TGCGCCAGCAGCCAAGTCCCAGGGAGCAATCAGCCCCAACATTTT. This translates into CASSQVPGSNQPQHF.

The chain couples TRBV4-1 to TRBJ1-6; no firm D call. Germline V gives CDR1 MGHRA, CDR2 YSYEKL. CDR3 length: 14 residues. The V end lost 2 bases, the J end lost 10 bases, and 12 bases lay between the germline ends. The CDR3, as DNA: TGCGCCAGCAGCCAACAGACCGTCGGCTCACCCCTCCACTTT. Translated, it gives CASSQQTVGSPLHF.

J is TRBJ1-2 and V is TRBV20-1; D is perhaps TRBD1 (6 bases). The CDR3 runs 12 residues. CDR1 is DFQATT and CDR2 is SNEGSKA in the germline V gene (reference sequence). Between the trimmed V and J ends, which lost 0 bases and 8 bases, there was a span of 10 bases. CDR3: CSAREGQLGYTF. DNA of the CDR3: TGCAGTGCTAGAGAGGGACAATTGGGCTACACCTTC.

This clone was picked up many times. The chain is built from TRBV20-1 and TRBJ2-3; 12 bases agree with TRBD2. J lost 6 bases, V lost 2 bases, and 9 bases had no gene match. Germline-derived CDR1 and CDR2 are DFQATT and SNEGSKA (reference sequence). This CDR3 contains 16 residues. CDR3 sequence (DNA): TGCAGTGCTAGATCTAGCGGGAGGGCCAGGTCGGATACGCAGTATTTT. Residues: CSARSSGRARSDTQYF.

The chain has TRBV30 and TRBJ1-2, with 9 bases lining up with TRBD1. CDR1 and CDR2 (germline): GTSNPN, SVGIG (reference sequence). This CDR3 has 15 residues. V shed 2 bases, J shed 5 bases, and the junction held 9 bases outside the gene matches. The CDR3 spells CAWSPGTGFFYGYTF. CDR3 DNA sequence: TGTGCCTGGAGTCCCGGGACAGGGTTTTTTTATGGCTACACCTTC.

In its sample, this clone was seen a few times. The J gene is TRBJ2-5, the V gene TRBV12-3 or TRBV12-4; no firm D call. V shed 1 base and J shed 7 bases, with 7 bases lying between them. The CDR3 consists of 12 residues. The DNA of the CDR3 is TGTGCCAGCAGTTTAGTCGCAGGGACCCAGTACTTC. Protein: CASSLVAGTQYF.

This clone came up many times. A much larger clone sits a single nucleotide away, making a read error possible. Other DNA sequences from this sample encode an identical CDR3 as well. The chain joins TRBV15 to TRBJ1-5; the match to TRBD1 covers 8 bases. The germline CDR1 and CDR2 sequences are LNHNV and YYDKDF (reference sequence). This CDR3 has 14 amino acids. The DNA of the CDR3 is TGTGCTACCAGCAGCCGACAGGGGCAACAGCCCCAGCATTTT. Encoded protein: CATSSRQGQQPQHF.

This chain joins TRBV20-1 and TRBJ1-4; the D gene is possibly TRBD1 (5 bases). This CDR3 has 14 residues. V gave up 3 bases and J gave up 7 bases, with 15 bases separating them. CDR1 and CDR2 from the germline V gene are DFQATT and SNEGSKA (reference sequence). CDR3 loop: CSASDRGRSEKLFF. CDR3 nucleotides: TGCAGTGCTAGTGATCGGGGGAGGAGTGAAAAACTGTTTTTT.

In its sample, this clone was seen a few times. Here the CDR3 reads CASTRTGMKNQPQHF. CDR3 DNA sequence: TGTGCCAGCACCCGGACAGGGATGAAAAATCAGCCCCAGCATTTT. V is TRBV6-2 or TRBV6-3 and J is TRBJ1-5, with 8 bases lining up with TRBD1. Germline V gives CDR1 MNHEY, CDR2 SVGEGT. The CDR3 is 15 amino acids. After removal of 7 bases from V and 4 bases from J, the junction contained 9 bases not matched to a gene.

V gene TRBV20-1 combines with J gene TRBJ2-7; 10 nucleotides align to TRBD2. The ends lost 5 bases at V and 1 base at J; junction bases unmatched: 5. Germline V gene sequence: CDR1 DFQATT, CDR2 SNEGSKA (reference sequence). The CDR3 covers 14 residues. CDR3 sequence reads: CSAPSGRASYEQYF. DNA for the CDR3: TGCAGTGCTCCTAGCGGGAGAGCGTCCTACGAGCAGTACTTC.

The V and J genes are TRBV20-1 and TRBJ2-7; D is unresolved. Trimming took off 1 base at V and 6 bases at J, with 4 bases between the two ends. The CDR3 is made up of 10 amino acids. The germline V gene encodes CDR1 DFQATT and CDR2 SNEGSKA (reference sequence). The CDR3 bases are TGCAGTGCTAGAGTAGGCGAGCAGTACTTC. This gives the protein CSARVGEQYF.

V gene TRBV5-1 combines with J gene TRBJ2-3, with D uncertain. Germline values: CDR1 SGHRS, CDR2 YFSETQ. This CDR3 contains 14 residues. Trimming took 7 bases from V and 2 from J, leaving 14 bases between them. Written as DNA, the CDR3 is TGCGCCAGCTCTTTGGGGTGTAACACAGATACGCAGTATTTT. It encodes CASSLGCNTDTQYF.

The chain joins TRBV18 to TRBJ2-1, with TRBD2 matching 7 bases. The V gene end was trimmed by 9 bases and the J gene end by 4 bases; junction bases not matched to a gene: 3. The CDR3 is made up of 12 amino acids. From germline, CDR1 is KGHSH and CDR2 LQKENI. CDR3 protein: CASSRGYNEQFF. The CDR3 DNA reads TGTGCCAGTTCGCGGGGGTACAATGAGCAGTTCTTC.

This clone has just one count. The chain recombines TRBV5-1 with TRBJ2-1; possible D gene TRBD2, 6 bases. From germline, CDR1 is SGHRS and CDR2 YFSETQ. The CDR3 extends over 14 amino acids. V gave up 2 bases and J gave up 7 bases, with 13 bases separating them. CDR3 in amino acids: CASSFGGSQNEQFF. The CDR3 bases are TGCGCCAGCAGCTTTGGGGGGAGCCAAAATGAGCAGTTCTTC.

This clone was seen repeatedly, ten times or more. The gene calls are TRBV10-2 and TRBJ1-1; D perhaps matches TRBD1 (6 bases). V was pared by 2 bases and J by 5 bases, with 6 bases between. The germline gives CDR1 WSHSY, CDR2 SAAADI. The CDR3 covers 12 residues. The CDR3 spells CASSERGTEAFF. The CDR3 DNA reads TGCGCCAGCAGTGAGAGGGGGACTGAAGCTTTCTTT.

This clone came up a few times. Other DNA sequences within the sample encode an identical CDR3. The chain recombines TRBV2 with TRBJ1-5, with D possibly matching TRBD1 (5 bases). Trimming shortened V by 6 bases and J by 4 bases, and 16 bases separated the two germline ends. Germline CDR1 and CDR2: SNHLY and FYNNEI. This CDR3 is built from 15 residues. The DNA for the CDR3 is TGTGCCAGCAGGGGGACCGACTTGGGGAATCAGCCCCAGCATTTT. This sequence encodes CASRGTDLGNQPQHF.

The CDR3 DNA reads TGCGCCAGCAGCTCTGGACAGTCCTCCCAAGCAACTAATGAAAAACTGTTTTTT. This encodes CASSSGQSSQATNEKLFF. This chain links TRBV5-1 with TRBJ1-4; D possibly corresponds to TRBD1 (6 bases). CDR3 length: 18 amino acids. Trimming stripped 3 bases from V and 0 bases from J, with 18 bases between. CDR1 and CDR2 from the germline V gene are SGHRS and YFSETQ.

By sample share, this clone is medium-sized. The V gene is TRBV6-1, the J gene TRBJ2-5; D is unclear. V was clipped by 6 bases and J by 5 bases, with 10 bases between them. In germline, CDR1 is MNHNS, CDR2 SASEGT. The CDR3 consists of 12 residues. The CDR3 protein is CASRKVAETQYF. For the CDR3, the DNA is TGTGCCAGCAGAAAAGTAGCTGAGACCCAGTACTTC.